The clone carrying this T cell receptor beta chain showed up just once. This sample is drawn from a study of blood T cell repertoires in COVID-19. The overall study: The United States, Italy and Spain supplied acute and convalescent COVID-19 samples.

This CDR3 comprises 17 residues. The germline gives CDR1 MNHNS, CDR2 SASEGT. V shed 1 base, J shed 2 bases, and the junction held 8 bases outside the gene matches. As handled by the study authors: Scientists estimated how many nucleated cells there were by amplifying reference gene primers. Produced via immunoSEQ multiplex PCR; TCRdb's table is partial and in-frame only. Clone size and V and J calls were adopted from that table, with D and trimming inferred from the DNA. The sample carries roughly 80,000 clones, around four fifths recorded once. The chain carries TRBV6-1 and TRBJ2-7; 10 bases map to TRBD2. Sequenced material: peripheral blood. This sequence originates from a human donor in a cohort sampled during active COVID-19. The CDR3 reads CASSEGLAGFRAYEQYF. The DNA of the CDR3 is TGTGCCAGCAGTGAAGGACTAGCGGGTTTTAGGGCCTACGAGCAGTACTTC.